This passage covers 29 T cell receptor beta chains from one sample sequenced in a study of T cells in Graves' hyperthyroidism and ophthalmopathy. Amplification yielded TCR beta CDR3 regions, with RNA transcripts as the source. Using the HTBI primer set, a first-round RT-PCR was run on the TCR CDR3. One entry per CDR3 protein results from TCRdb running MiXCR on the multiplex PCR reads. The table lists about 530,000 distinct CDR3 sequences, 17% of them singletons. The sequenced sample was blood. All receptors come from a young woman with Graves' ophthalmopathy.

This clonotype was seen at least ten times. The rearrangement uses TRBV27 and TRBJ1-1, with 8 nucleotides matching TRBD1. The CDR3 has 14 residues. Germline CDR1 reads MNHEY; CDR2 reads SMNVEV (reference sequence). Trimming removed 6 bases from V and 4 bases from J; junction bases left unmatched: 7. CDR3 in amino acids: CASRETGVITEAFF. The CDR3 DNA is TGTGCCAGCAGGGAGACAGGGGTGATCACTGAAGCTTTCTTT.

This clonotype came up a few times. V is TRBV9 and J is TRBJ2-1; D is perhaps TRBD1 or TRBD2 (5 bases each). Looked up from germline, CDR1 is SGDLS and CDR2 is YYNGEE. The CDR3 runs 17 residues. V was pared by 0 bases and J by 0 bases, with 13 bases between. CDR3 in amino acids: CASSVEGTLSSYNEQFF. CDR3 sequence (DNA): TGTGCCAGCAGCGTAGAGGGGACGTTGAGCTCCTACAATGAGCAGTTCTTC.

This clonotype was seen ten or more times. The genes are TRBV12-3 or TRBV12-4 and TRBJ1-1, with a weak D call TRBD1 (5 bases). Trimming pared 10 bases from V and 4 bases from J, leaving 19 bases between. The CDR3 consists of 14 residues. The DNA for the CDR3 is TGTGCCACCTCTGGGGGGGGGGGAGGCACTGAAGCTTTCTTT. It codes for CATSGGGGGTEAFF.

The CDR3 DNA reads as TGTGCCAGCAGTCAACCCCGGCAGCCCCAGCATTTT. Translating gives CASSQPRQPQHF. The chain has TRBV6-1 and TRBJ1-5, with unresolved D. Germline CDR1 MNHNS, CDR2 SASEGT. The V gene lost 5 bases and the J gene lost 7 bases, with 9 bases spanning the gap. The CDR3 runs to 12 residues.

The chain links TRBV6-1 to TRBJ1-2, with D tentatively TRBD1 (5 bases). V dropped 8 bases and J dropped 4 bases, with 20 bases sitting between them. In germline, CDR1 is MNHNS, CDR2 SASEGT. The CDR3 length is 15 residues. CDR3 coding DNA: TGTGCCAGCCGGGGCCAGTCAAGGGCCACCTATGGCTACACCTTC. Its protein product is CASRGQSRATYGYTF.

This clonotype was counted many times. The chain uses TRBV20-1 and TRBJ1-2, with TRBD1 identical over 9 bases. The CDR3 runs to 13 residues. Per germline, CDR1 DFQATT and CDR2 SNEGSKA (reference sequence). V trimming: 6 bases; J trimming: 4 bases; junction bases outside the gene matches: 6. CDR3 coding DNA: TGCAGTGCACCCGACAGGGGGATCTATGGCTACACCTTC. Translating it yields CSAPDRGIYGYTF.

This clonotype has at least ten counts. The J gene is TRBJ2-3, the V gene TRBV6-1, with a tentative D call TRBD1 (6 bases). The CDR3 loop spans 15 amino acids. CDR1 and CDR2 (germline): MNHNS, SASEGT. Trimming removed 1 base from V and 3 bases from J, with 11 bases in between. In DNA form, the CDR3 reads TGTGCCAGCAGTGAAGGGGGACACTCGACAGATACGCAGTATTTT. As protein: CASSEGGHSTDTQYF.

This clonotype was recorded many times. V usage is TRBV7-9 and J usage is TRBJ2-5; 9 positions match TRBD1. The germline V gene encodes CDR1 SEHNR and CDR2 FQNEAQ (reference sequence). V dropped 4 bases and J dropped 3; count of bases not matched to a gene: 3. CDR3 length: 14 amino acids. The CDR3 sequence is CASSWDRVEETQYF. For the CDR3, the DNA is TGTGCCAGCAGCTGGGACAGGGTTGAAGAGACCCAGTACTTC.

The chain combines TRBV15 with TRBJ1-5; D not resolved. CDR3 length: 16 residues. From germline, CDR1 is LNHNV and CDR2 YYDKDF (reference sequence). V gave up 3 bases and J gave up 5 bases, with 17 bases separating them. The CDR3: CATSRSGVLRYQPQHF. The CDR3 coding sequence is TGTGCCACCAGCAGGTCCGGGGTCCTTAGGTATCAGCCCCAGCATTTT.

Ten or more counts support this clonotype. The J gene is TRBJ2-7, the V gene TRBV28; either TRBD1 or TRBD2 may supply D (5 bases each). The V end lost 10 bases, the J end lost 1 base, and 14 bases lay between the germline ends. Germline V CDR1 and CDR2: MDHEN, SYDVKM. The CDR3 runs 13 residues. In DNA, the CDR3 is TGTGCCACCCTCGGGACGGTGTCCTACGAGCAGTACTTC. This sequence encodes CATLGTVSYEQYF.

This clonotype was seen many times. This chain connects TRBV11-2 to TRBJ2-1; 8 nucleotides align to TRBD2. In germline, CDR1 is SGHAT, CDR2 FQNNGV. V shed 2 bases and J 8 bases; nucleotides not matched to a gene: 8. The CDR3 has 15 amino acids. This chain's CDR3 is CASSLRSGGLHEQFF. The CDR3 nucleotides are TGTGCCAGCAGCTTACGATCGGGAGGGCTGCATGAGCAGTTCTTC. Combining the CDR3 with reference TRBV11-2 and TRBJ2-1 gives the whole variable domain EAGVAQSPRYKIIEKRQSVAFWCNPISGHATLYWYQQILGQGPKLLIQFQNNGVVDDSQLPKDRFSAERLKGVDSTLKIQPAKLEDSAVYLCASSLRSGGLHEQFFGPGTRLTVL.

This clonotype showed up many times. The chain recombines TRBV24-1 with TRBJ2-1; D unclear. The CDR3 sequence is 12 residues long. Trimming cost V 5 bases and J 4 bases, with 5 bases left between them. The germline V gene encodes CDR1 KGHDR and CDR2 SFDVKD. The DNA for the CDR3 is TGTGCCACCAGTGCAGAGTACAATGAGCAGTTCTTC. It specifies CATSAEYNEQFF.

This clonotype was found many times. The V call is TRBV7-8, the J call TRBJ1-2; D remains ambiguous. The CDR3 consists of 13 residues. Germline loops: CDR1 SGHVS, CDR2 FQNEAQ. The V end was cut by 5 bases, the J end by 8 bases, with 15 bases between. CDR3: CASSRTEAGGYTF. DNA of the CDR3: TGTGCCAGCAGCCGGACGGAGGCGGGCGGCTACACCTTC.

There are many counts of this clonotype. The CDR3 region is CSASDSGSSYNEQFF. CDR3 nucleotide sequence: TGCAGTGCTAGCGATAGCGGGAGCTCCTACAATGAGCAGTTCTTC. This chain links TRBV20-1 with TRBJ2-1; 9 bases agree with TRBD2. Trimming cost V 3 bases and J 0 bases; bases outside gene matches: 3. Per the germline V gene, CDR1 is DFQATT and CDR2 is SNEGSKA (reference sequence). The CDR3 is 15 amino acids.

The V call is TRBV4-1, the J call TRBJ1-1; D might be TRBD1 (5 bases). V dropped 6 bases and J dropped 1 base, with 15 bases sitting between them. This CDR3 comprises 15 residues. Germline V gives CDR1 MGHRA, CDR2 YSYEKL. Written as DNA, the CDR3 is TGCGCCAGCAGACTATCGGGGACCGAGAACACTGAAGCTTTCTTT. Protein product: CASRLSGTENTEAFF.

This clonotype was found many times. The V gene is TRBV28, the J gene TRBJ2-7; D tentatively fits TRBD1 or TRBD2 (5 bases each). This CDR3 comprises 13 residues. Germline lookup yields CDR1 MDHEN and CDR2 SYDVKM. Trimming removed 5 bases from V and 5 bases from J, with 13 bases in between. The DNA for the CDR3 is TGTGCCAGCAGTCCCTCCGGGACCGACGAGCAGTACTTC. It codes for CASSPSGTDEQYF.

A few counts support this clonotype. The V gene is TRBV20-1, the J gene TRBJ2-7; the D gene is possibly TRBD1 (5 bases). With 6 bases removed from V and 7 bases from J, the gap between germline ends came to 19 bases. Germline V CDR1 and CDR2: DFQATT, SNEGSKA (reference sequence). This CDR3 has 13 amino acids. The chain's CDR3 is CSATDAIPGEQYF. The CDR3 nucleotides read TGCAGTGCGACAGACGCTATCCCAGGGGAGCAGTACTTC.

The chain recombines TRBV5-1 with TRBJ2-7, with D tentatively TRBD1 or TRBD2 (7 bases each). Germline V gene lookup returns CDR1 SGHRS and CDR2 YFSETQ. The CDR3 covers 14 residues. Trimming took 4 bases from V and 6 from J, leaving 17 bases between them. Written as DNA, the CDR3 is TGCGCCAGCAGCCCTATACAGGGGAGGGCCGAGCAGTACTTC. As protein: CASSPIQGRAEQYF. The full variable domain, in which reference TRBV5-1 and TRBJ2-7 provide the parts outside the CDR3, is KAGVTQTPRYLIKTRGQQVTLSCSPISGHRSVSWYQQTPGQGLQFLFEYFSETQRNKGNFPGRFSGRQFSNSRSEMNVSTLELGDSALYLCASSPIQGRAEQYFGPGTRLTVT.

This clonotype has at least ten counts. The chain combines TRBV18 with TRBJ2-7; TRBD2 matches at 7 bases. The junction had 3 bases not matched to a gene; V was cut back by 2 bases and J by 5 bases. Germline-derived CDR1 and CDR2 are KGHSH and LQKENI. This CDR3 has 13 amino acids. The CDR3: CASSPGRVNEQYF. Here the CDR3 DNA reads TGTGCCAGCTCACCAGGGAGGGTCAACGAGCAGTACTTC.

The chain is built from TRBV10-2 and TRBJ1-1; D call uncertain. The CDR3 has 15 residues. Deletions cut 3 bases from V and 2 bases from J, with 13 bases between. CDR1 and CDR2 (germline): WSHSY, SAAADI. CDR3 DNA: TGCGCCAGCAGTGAAGTCCAGACACAAAACACTGAAGCTTTCTTT. Its protein is CASSEVQTQNTEAFF.

The chain is built from TRBV6-2 or TRBV6-3 and TRBJ1-1; D remains unclear. The V end was cut by 7 bases, the J end by 0 bases, with 12 bases between. The CDR3 has 14 residues. Germline CDR1 MNHEY, CDR2 SVGEGT. The CDR3: CASKKDGLNTEAFF. CDR3 DNA: TGTGCCAGCAAAAAGGACGGATTGAACACTGAAGCTTTCTTT.

This clonotype was seen many times. The gene calls are TRBV5-1 and TRBJ1-2; the match to TRBD1 covers 7 bases. This CDR3 is 14 amino acids long. Germline V gives CDR1 SGHRS, CDR2 YFSETQ. V trimming: 4 bases; J trimming: 4 bases; junction bases outside the gene matches: 7. This chain's CDR3 is CASSLTGTAYGYTF. Written as DNA, the CDR3 is TGCGCCAGCAGCCTAACCGGGACAGCCTATGGCTACACCTTC.

This clonotype was observed a handful of times. Since a much larger clone is just one base distant, this may be a read error. The chain has TRBV6-1 and TRBJ1-1; no reliable D call. V was trimmed by 4 bases and J by 4 bases, leaving 13 bases between them. Germline V lookup: CDR1 MNHNS, CDR2 SASEGT. The CDR3 contains 14 residues. This CDR3 is CASSARQETTEAFF. CDR3 nucleotide sequence: TGTGCCAGCAGTGCCCGACAAGAAACCACTGAAGCTTTCTTT.

In its sample, this clonotype was seen many times. The CDR3, as DNA: TGTGCCAGCAGTGAAGCGCTTCGGGGAGGGCAGGATGAAGCTTTCTTT. This encodes CASSEALRGGQDEAFF. The genes are TRBV2 and TRBJ1-1, with D unclear. Trimming took off 0 bases at V and 7 bases at J, with 18 bases between the two ends. Germline V gene lookup returns CDR1 SNHLY and CDR2 FYNNEI. The CDR3 contains 16 residues.

The chain is built from TRBV19 and TRBJ2-1, with 9 bases aligning to TRBD2. V lost 0 bases, J lost 8 bases, and 5 bases stayed unmatched. Germline lookup yields CDR1 LNHDA and CDR2 SQIVND (reference sequence). There are 15 residues in the CDR3. The CDR3 DNA reads as TGTGCCAGTAGTATAGATCTGGGACTAGCAGATGAGCAGTTCTTC. Protein product: CASSIDLGLADEQFF.

The V gene is TRBV29-1, the J gene TRBJ1-3, with D perhaps matching TRBD1 (6 bases). V gave up 5 bases and J gave up 4 bases, with 9 bases separating them. Germline CDR1 SQVTM, CDR2 ANQGSEA. The CDR3 consists of 12 residues. CDR3 sequence: CSVLTGGNTIYF. The CDR3 coding sequence is TGCAGCGTTTTAACAGGGGGAAACACCATATATTTT.

This clonotype was found many times. The chain couples TRBV28 to TRBJ2-4; a possible D gene is TRBD1 (6 bases). CDR3 size: 17 residues. Deletions cut 3 bases from V and 8 bases from J, with 23 bases between. The germline V gene encodes CDR1 MDHEN and CDR2 SYDVKM. The CDR3 here is CASSFGQLGRAMDIQYF. CDR3 nucleotides: TGTGCCAGCAGTTTCGGACAGCTTGGACGAGCTATGGACATTCAGTACTTC.

In regard to this clonotype: One base away lies a much larger clone, so this may be a sequencing read error. This chain links TRBV30 with TRBJ2-1; a possible D gene is TRBD2 (6 bases). CDR1 and CDR2 from the germline V gene are GTSNPN and SVGIG (reference sequence). This CDR3 has 13 residues. The V and J ends lost 2 bases and 10 bases respectively, with 15 bases between them. CDR3 region: CAWSFAGSYEQFF. For the CDR3, the DNA is TGTGCCTGGAGTTTTGCGGGATCCTACGAGCAGTTCTTC.

The chain is built from TRBV29-1 and TRBJ2-7, with no clear D. The CDR3 spans 12 residues. V lost 6 bases, J lost 0 bases, and 9 bases lay in between. Germline V CDR1 and CDR2: SQVTM, ANQGSEA. CDR3 in amino acids: CSVDGDSYEQYF. In DNA, the CDR3 is TGCAGCGTCGACGGTGACTCCTACGAGCAGTACTTC.